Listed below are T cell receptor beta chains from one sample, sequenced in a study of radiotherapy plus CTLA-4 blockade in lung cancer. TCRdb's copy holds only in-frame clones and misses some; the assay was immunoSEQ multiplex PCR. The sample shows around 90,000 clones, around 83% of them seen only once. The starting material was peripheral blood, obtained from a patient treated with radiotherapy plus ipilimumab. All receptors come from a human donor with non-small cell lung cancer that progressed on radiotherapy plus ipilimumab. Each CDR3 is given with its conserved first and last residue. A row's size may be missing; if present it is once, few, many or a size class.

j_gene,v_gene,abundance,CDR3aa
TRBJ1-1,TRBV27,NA,CASSLLGRGRIGNTEAFF
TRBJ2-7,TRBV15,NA,CATRTSGSYEQYF
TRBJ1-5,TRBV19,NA,CASSPLGGYSNQPQHF
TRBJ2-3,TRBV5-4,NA,CASSFPFSLTDTQYF
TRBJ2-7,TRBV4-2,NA,CASSQDRSGGFYEQYF
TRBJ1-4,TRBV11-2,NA,CASSFDRGREKLFF
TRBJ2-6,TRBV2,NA,CASSQQGTGANVLTF
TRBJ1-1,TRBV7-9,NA,CASSLNREAFF
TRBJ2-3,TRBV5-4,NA,CASSSSGGTVDTQYF
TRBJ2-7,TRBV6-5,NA,CASSAAATYYEQYF
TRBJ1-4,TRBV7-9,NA,CASSLNREKLFF
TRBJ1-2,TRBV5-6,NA,CASSFRGIGYTF
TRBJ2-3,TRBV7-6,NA,CASSFGLAGGTDTQYF
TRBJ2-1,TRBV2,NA,CASSGLAGFRQFF
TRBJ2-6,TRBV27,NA,CASTGLSSGANVLTF
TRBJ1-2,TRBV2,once,CASTGDGYGYTF
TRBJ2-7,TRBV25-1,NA,CASSEGTYEQYF
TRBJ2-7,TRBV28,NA,CASSPAMMAYEQYF
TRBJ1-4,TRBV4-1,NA,CASSQSQGAGEKLFF
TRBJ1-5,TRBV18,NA,CASSPGTGGFFQPQHF
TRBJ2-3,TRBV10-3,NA,CAISVRGGVTDTQYF
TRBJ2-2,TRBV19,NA,CASSPGLVNTGELFF
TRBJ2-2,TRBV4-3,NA,CASSQLTRTGELFF
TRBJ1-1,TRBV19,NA,CASSSGEGTEAFF
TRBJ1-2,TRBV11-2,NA,CASSPAAGNGYTF
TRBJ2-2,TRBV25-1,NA,CASTGTPAGELFF
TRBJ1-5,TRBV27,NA,CASSETYNQPQHF
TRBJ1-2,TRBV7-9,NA,CASSSGPSRGYTF
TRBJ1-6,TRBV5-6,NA,CASRAFWLHALESPLHF
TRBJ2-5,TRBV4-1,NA,CASSQAPGLAGPEETQYF
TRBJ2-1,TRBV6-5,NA,CASTRSRNSYNEQFF
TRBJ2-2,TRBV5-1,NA,CASSLNRGPTGELFF
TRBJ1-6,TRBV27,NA,CASASGYNSPLHF
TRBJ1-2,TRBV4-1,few,CASSQPDSVYGYTF
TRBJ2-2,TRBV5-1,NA,CASSLDSGANTGELFF
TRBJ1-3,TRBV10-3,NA,CAIMAFSGNTIYF
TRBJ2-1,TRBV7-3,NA,CASSFPLAGMVEQFF
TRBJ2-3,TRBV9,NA,CASKGGADTDTQYF
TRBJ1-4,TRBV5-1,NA,CASSLQGAQTTNEKLFF
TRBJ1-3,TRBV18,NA,CASSPREGSSGNTIYF
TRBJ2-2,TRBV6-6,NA,CASSYSPGELFF
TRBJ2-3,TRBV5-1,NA,CASSLLSSGSSTDTQYF
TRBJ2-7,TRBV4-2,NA,CASSQAHPDYEQYF
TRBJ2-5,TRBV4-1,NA,CASSQATSGGASKETQYF
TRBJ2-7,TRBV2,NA,CASTSLGGGYEQYF
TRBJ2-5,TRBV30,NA,CAWSVIWLAGLGPSQETQYF
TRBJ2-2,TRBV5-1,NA,CASSVQGAYTGELFF
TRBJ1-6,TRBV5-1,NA,CASSLDSLESSPLHF
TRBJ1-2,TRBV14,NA,CASSQIPGQNFYGYTF
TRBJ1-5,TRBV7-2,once,CASSLEMGQPQHF
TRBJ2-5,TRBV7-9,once,CASSLLRNQETQYF
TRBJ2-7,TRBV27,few,CASSLKGQGPVTPYYEQYF
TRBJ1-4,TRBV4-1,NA,CASSQDWGQLNEKLFF
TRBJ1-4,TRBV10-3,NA,CAISEGVGEKLFF
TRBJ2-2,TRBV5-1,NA,CASSLGGGFNTGELFF
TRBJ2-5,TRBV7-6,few,CASSLGTGGGETQYF
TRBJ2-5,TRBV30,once,CAWSQETQYF
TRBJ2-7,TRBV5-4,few,CASSYGTGVILGEQYF
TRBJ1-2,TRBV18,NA,CASSPPGPQSTF